Many counts were recorded for the clone carrying this T cell receptor beta chain. Its antigen is still unknown. This record comes from a study of identical twins. Unique molecular identifiers were in the cDNA, with template-switch universal primer binding. TCRdb reprocessed the 5' RACE reads with MiXCR, giving one entry per CDR3 protein. The sample shows around 290,000 distinct CDR3 sequences, more than 8% of them seen only once. General observations from the study: Researchers reported excess low generation probability among twin-shared out-of-frame alpha sequences. Out-of-frame beta chain sequences displayed weaker excess sharing between twins. One should note that invariant MAIT and iNKT cells could partly confound zero-insertion analyses.

V lost 4 bases and J 5 bases, leaving 15 bases between the germline ends. The CDR3 length is 14 residues. The germline gives CDR1 MNHEY, CDR2 SMNVEV (reference sequence). These data were likewise used in another study, on yellow fever vaccine responses in identical twins.

This chain uses TRBV27 with TRBJ2-7; D unresolved. Sequenced material: CD8+ T cells sorted from blood. The source of this sequence is a young woman in good health. CDR3 region: CASSSFSSGNEQYF. Written as DNA, the CDR3 is TGTGCCAGCAGTTCTTTCTCCTCCGGCAACGAGCAGTACTTC.